This is a list of T cell receptor beta chains from one sample in a study of low-dose radiotherapy and immunotherapy resistance in tumors. TCRdb processed the reads anew with MiXCR; each CDR3 protein has one entry. The sample includes about 100,000 distinct CDR3 sequences, more than 20% of them seen just once. Source: PBMCs, taken after low-dose radiotherapy plus immunotherapy. The receptors were gathered from a male donor with prostate cancer. Each CDR3 is given with its conserved first and last residue. D genes are given only for firm matches. Clone size, where shown, is once, few, many, or a class for clones that have expanded.

cdr3_length j_call v_call clone_size d_call cdr3_nt cdr3_aa
17 TRBJ2-5 TRBV7-9 - TRBD2 TGTGCCAGCCGACCCCCCCTTAGCGGGAGTAACATAGAGACCCAGTACTTC CASRPPLSGSNIETQYF
18 TRBJ2-7 TRBV10-3 - TRBD2 TGTGCCATCAGTGAGCGGGGGGCTAGCGGGAGTGACCTCTTGAAGCAGTACTTC CAISERGASGSDLLKQYF
14 TRBJ2-3 TRBV24-1 many - TGTGCCACCAGCCAAAACAGAGACACAGATACGCAGTATTTT CATSQNRDTDTQYF
15 TRBJ1-5 TRBV7-2 - - TGTGCCAGCAGCTTAATCCAGGGACCCAATCAGCCCCAGCATTTT CASSLIQGPNQPQHF
13 TRBJ2-7 TRBV6-6 many - TGTGCCAGCAGTTACTCGAGGGGTAACGAGCAGTACTTC CASSYSRGNEQYF
14 TRBJ2-3 TRBV29-1 many - TGCAGCGGCTGGACAGCCCGGGGCACAGATACGCAGTATTTT CSGWTARGTDTQYF
16 TRBJ2-1 TRBV11-2 many - TGTGCCAGCAGCGGCCGACGGGGGGCGAGGTGGGATGAGCAGTTCTTC CASSGRRGARWDEQFF
16 TRBJ2-5 TRBV7-2 many TRBD2 TGTGCCAGCAGCTTATCCGGGGGGGCGTGGCAAGAGACCCAGTACTTC CASSLSGGAWQETQYF
13 TRBJ1-3 TRBV20-1 many - TGCAGTGCTAGCTCCGATCCTGGAAACACCATATATTTT CSASSDPGNTIYF
14 TRBJ1-2 TRBV10-2 many - TGCGCCAGCAGTGAGTACCGACGGGACGACGCCTACACCTTC CASSEYRRDDAYTF
15 TRBJ2-3 TRBV7-8 - - TGTGCCAGCAGCTCTAATCCGGCAGGCCCAGATACGCAGTATTTT CASSSNPAGPDTQYF
15 TRBJ2-3 TRBV6-2/TRBV6-3 once TRBD2 TGTGCCAGCAGTGAACTAGCGGGGGGAACCGAAGCGCAGTATTTT CASSELAGGTEAQYF
16 TRBJ1-5 TRBV20-1 - - TGCAGTGCTAGATCGGGGGGGCGTTGGGGCAATCAGCCCCAGCATTTT CSARSGGRWGNQPQHF
13 TRBJ2-3 TRBV6-2/TRBV6-3 many - TGTGCCAGCAGGCCTTCAGGGGCCGATACGCAGTATTTT CASRPSGADTQYF
15 TRBJ2-1 TRBV4-1 once - TGCGCCAGCAGCCAACTTCGGGGATCCTACAATGAGCAGTTCTTC CASSQLRGSYNEQFF
16 TRBJ1-1 TRBV5-4 many TRBD1 TGTGCCAGCAGTTCTCCGACAGGGAGTATGAACACTGAAGCTTTCTTT CASSSPTGSMNTEAFF
15 TRBJ1-1 TRBV20-1 many - TGCAGTGCTAGAGATCCCGGGGTGGAAGCCCATGAAGCTTTCTTT CSARDPGVEAHEAFF
15 TRBJ2-5 TRBV6-2/TRBV6-3 many TRBD1 TGTGCCAGCAGTTCGGGACAGGGGGGACGAGAGACCCAGTACTTC CASSSGQGGRETQYF
16 TRBJ1-5 TRBV7-2 - TRBD1 TGTGCCAGCAGTCAGGGGGCGGCAGGAAGCAATCAGCCCCAGCATTTT CASSQGAAGSNQPQHF
15 TRBJ1-5 TRBV7-2 many - TGTGCCAGCACAGAGGGGTCTTATAGCAATCAGCCCCAGCATTTT CASTEGSYSNQPQHF
16 TRBJ1-5 TRBV18 - TRBD1 TGTGCCAGCTCATGGAAATCACAGGGGGCGCGGCAGCCCCAGCATTTT CASSWKSQGARQPQHF
15 TRBJ1-6 TRBV12-3/TRBV12-4 - TRBD1 TGTGCCAGCAGCCCACGACGACAGGGGGATTCACCCCTCCACTTT CASSPRRQGDSPLHF
17 TRBJ2-3 TRBV12-3/TRBV12-4 many TRBD2 TGTGCCAGCAGTTTACCCGGACTAGCGGACAGCACAGATACGCAGTATTTT CASSLPGLADSTDTQYF
24 TRBJ1-5 TRBV9 - - - CASTNQTSMYLCAGRGSGNQPQHF
14 TRBJ1-5 TRBV11-2 many - TGTGCCAGCTCCCCCGGGGGGCCCAATCAGCCCCAGCATTTT CASSPGGPNQPQHF
14 TRBJ2-5 TRBV20-1 - TRBD1 TGCAGTACTACTGGACAGGGGGGGGCGGAGACCCAGTACTTC CSTTGQGGAETQYF
12 TRBJ2-7 TRBV5-6 - - TGTGCCAGCAGTTGGCGGGCGGGGGAGCAGTACTTC CASSWRAGEQYF
14 TRBJ2-5 TRBV7-9 many TRBD2 TGTGCCAGCAGCGAACGGGGGGGACATGAGACCCAGTACTTC CASSERGGHETQYF
14 TRBJ2-5 TRBV6-2/TRBV6-3 - - TGTGCCAGCAGGAACGACGAAAGTCAAGAGACCCAGTACTTC CASRNDESQETQYF
15 TRBJ2-2 TRBV6-8 many - TGTGCCAGCAGTTACGTCCGGCAGGGCAACGGGGAGCTGTTTTTT CASSYVRQGNGELFF
13 TRBJ2-3 TRBV5-1 many - TGCGCCAGCAGAGAGGGCAACACAGATACGCAGTATTTT CASREGNTDTQYF